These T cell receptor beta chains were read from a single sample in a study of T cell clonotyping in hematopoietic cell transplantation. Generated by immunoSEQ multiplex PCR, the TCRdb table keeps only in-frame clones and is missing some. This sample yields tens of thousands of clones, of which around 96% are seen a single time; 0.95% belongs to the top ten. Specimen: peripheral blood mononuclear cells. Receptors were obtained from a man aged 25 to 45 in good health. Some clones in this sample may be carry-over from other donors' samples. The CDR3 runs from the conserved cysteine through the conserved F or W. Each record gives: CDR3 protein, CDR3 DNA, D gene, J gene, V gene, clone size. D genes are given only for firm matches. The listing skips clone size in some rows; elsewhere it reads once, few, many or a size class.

CDR3: CASSAKYSGTGQSPLHF
DNA: TGTGCCAGCAGTGCCAAATATTCCGGGACAGGTCAATCACCCCTCCACTTT
D: TRBD1
J: TRBJ1-6
V: TRBV6-1
size: NA

CDR3: CASSGGQGAGGNTIYF
DNA: TGTGCCAGCAGCGGAGGACAGGGGGCGGGTGGAAACACCATATATTTT
D: TRBD1
J: TRBJ1-3
V: TRBV9
size: few

CDR3: CASSVGGGVNTEAFF
DNA: TGTGCCAGCAGCGTAGGAGGGGGTGTGAACACTGAAGCTTTCTTT
D: NA
J: TRBJ1-1
V: TRBV9
size: NA

CDR3: CASSRTGMDNQPQHF
DNA: TGCGCCAGCAGTCGCACAGGGATGGACAATCAGCCCCAGCATTTT
D: NA
J: TRBJ1-5
V: TRBV23-1
size: once

CDR3: CASSGRGDSPLHF
DNA: TGTGCCAGCAGCGGCAGAGGGGATTCACCCCTCCACTTT
D: NA
J: TRBJ1-6
V: TRBV27
size: NA

CDR3: CASIKQGEQYF
DNA: TGTGCCAGCATCAAACAAGGGGAGCAGTACTTC
D: NA
J: TRBJ2-7
V: TRBV5-6
size: NA

CDR3: CASSVTRGEQFF
DNA: TGTGCCAGCAGCGTGACTAGGGGTGAGCAGTTCTTC
D: NA
J: TRBJ2-1
V: TRBV7-2
size: once

CDR3: CASSQDRAGVPPYNEQFF
DNA: TGCGCCAGCAGCCAAGATAGGGCGGGAGTACCCCCCTACAATGAGCAGTTCTTC
D: TRBD2
J: TRBJ2-1
V: TRBV4-3
size: NA

CDR3: CASSYRAQSNQPQHF
DNA: TGTGCCAGCAGTTATAGGGCCCAGAGCAATCAGCCCCAGCATTTT
D: NA
J: TRBJ1-5
V: TRBV6-5
size: NA

CDR3: CASSATISGANVLTF
DNA: TGTGCCAGCAGTGCCACTATCTCTGGGGCCAACGTCCTGACTTTC
D: NA
J: TRBJ2-6
V: TRBV2
size: NA

CDR3: CASSLDKETQYF
DNA: TGCGCCAGCAGCTTGGACAAAGAGACCCAGTACTTC
D: NA
J: TRBJ2-5
V: TRBV5-1
size: NA

CDR3: CASSYSWAGGTYEQYF
DNA: TGTGCCAGCAGTTACTCGTGGGCAGGAGGAACCTACGAGCAGTACTTC
D: NA
J: TRBJ2-7
V: TRBV6-5
size: NA

CDR3: CASSPGGQGHTF
DNA: TGTGCCAGCAGCCCCGGGGGACAGGGACACACCTTC
D: TRBD1
J: TRBJ1-2
V: TRBV6-5
size: NA

CDR3: CASSFSGVDTQYF
DNA: TGTGCCAGCAGCTTTAGCGGGGTAGATACGCAGTATTTT
D: TRBD2
J: TRBJ2-3
V: TRBV7-2
size: NA

CDR3: CASSLETDNEQFF
DNA: TGCGCCAGCAGCTTGGAAACGGACAATGAGCAGTTCTTC
D: NA
J: TRBJ2-1
V: TRBV5-1
size: NA

CDR3: CASSLRADLSYNEQFF
DNA: TGTGCCAGCAGCTTACGAGCGGACCTCTCCTACAATGAGCAGTTCTTC
D: NA
J: TRBJ2-1
V: TRBV11-2
size: NA

CDR3: CASSQVTGSNEKLFF
DNA: TGCGCCAGCAGCCAAGTCACAGGGAGTAATGAAAAACTGTTTTTT
D: NA
J: TRBJ1-4
V: TRBV4-1
size: NA

CDR3: CASSSIVEQYF
DNA: TGTGCCAGCAGTTCCATAGTGGAGCAGTACTTC
D: NA
J: TRBJ2-7
V: TRBV6-5
size: NA

CDR3: CAVQIGMGGHEQYF
DNA: TGTGCCGTCCAAATTGGGATGGGTGGCCACGAGCAGTACTTC
D: NA
J: TRBJ2-7
V: TRBV6-5
size: once

CDR3: CASSQPGMLDPYTF
DNA: TGCGCCAGCAGCCAACCCGGGATGTTGGATCCCTACACCTTC
D: NA
J: TRBJ1-2
V: TRBV4-1
size: once

CDR3: CASGAPDGYTF
DNA: TGTGCCAGCGGGGCGCCGGATGGCTACACCTTC
D: NA
J: TRBJ1-2
V: TRBV6-1
size: NA

CDR3: CASSLALTASNQPQHF
DNA: TGTGCCAGCAGCTTAGCGCTAACCGCGAGTAATCAGCCCCAGCATTTT
D: NA
J: TRBJ1-5
V: TRBV7-8
size: NA

CDR3: CASSDGVSGNTIYF
DNA: TGTGCCAGTTCCGACGGGGTTTCTGGAAACACCATATATTTT
D: NA
J: TRBJ1-3
V: TRBV19
size: NA

CDR3: CASSISGRGLGEQYF
DNA: TGTGCCAGTAGTATATCGGGCAGGGGATTGGGCGAGCAGTACTTC
D: NA
J: TRBJ2-7
V: TRBV19
size: NA

CDR3: CASSLATGQAGHEQYF
DNA: TGTGCCAGCAGCTTAGCTACTGGGCAGGCGGGCCACGAGCAGTACTTC
D: NA
J: TRBJ2-7
V: TRBV7-9
size: NA

CDR3: CASSIWGLEGEQYF
DNA: TGTGCCAGTAGTATATGGGGCCTAGAGGGCGAGCAGTACTTC
D: NA
J: TRBJ2-7
V: TRBV19
size: NA

CDR3: CASSYEPELYGYTF
DNA: TGTGCCAGCAGTTACGAGCCAGAACTCTATGGCTACACCTTC
D: NA
J: TRBJ1-2
V: TRBV6-5
size: once

CDR3: CASRKSGYEQYF
DNA: TGTGCCAGCAGAAAAAGCGGATACGAGCAGTACTTC
D: NA
J: TRBJ2-7
V: TRBV27
size: NA

CDR3: CASSLGGDSNTIYF
DNA: TGTGCCAGCAGCTTAGGGGGGGATAGCAACACCATATATTTT
D: NA
J: TRBJ1-3
V: TRBV11-2
size: NA

CDR3: CASSLTTPGGTDTQYF
DNA: TGTGCCAGCAGCCTGACGACCCCTGGGGGCACAGATACGCAGTATTTT
D: NA
J: TRBJ2-3
V: TRBV7-8
size: NA

CDR3: CASSSTGTFNEKLFF
DNA: TGCGCCAGCAGCTCTACCGGGACTTTTAATGAAAAACTGTTTTTT
D: NA
J: TRBJ1-4
V: TRBV5-1
size: NA

CDR3: CASSLGQEVDGYTF
DNA: TGCGCCAGCAGCTTGGGACAGGAGGTTGATGGCTACACCTTC
D: NA
J: TRBJ1-2
V: TRBV5-1
size: NA

CDR3: CASSVGRGTINYGYTF
DNA: TGTGCCAGCAGCGTGGGAAGAGGGACAATTAACTATGGCTACACCTTC
D: NA
J: TRBJ1-2
V: TRBV9
size: once

CDR3: CSVERTSNEQFF
DNA: TGCAGCGTTGAAAGGACCAGCAATGAGCAGTTCTTC
D: NA
J: TRBJ2-1
V: TRBV29-1
size: NA

CDR3: CASSLEQGEDNYGYTF
DNA: TGTGCCAGCAGCTTAGAACAAGGGGAGGATAACTATGGCTACACCTTC
D: NA
J: TRBJ1-2
V: TRBV7-9
size: NA

CDR3: CATSRDKGTFGNQPQHF
DNA: TGTGCCACCAGCAGAGATAAGGGAACATTTGGCAATCAGCCCCAGCATTTT
D: NA
J: TRBJ1-5
V: TRBV15
size: NA

CDR3: CATSRVQGPNTEAFF
DNA: TGTGCCACCAGCAGAGTTCAGGGGCCGAACACTGAAGCTTTCTTT
D: NA
J: TRBJ1-1
V: TRBV15
size: NA

CDR3: CASSPPMESEAFF
DNA: TGTGCCAGCAGCCCCCCTATGGAATCTGAAGCTTTCTTT
D: NA
J: TRBJ1-1
V: TRBV7-2
size: once

CDR3: CASIPIFTGSTNEKLFF
DNA: TGTGCCAGCATCCCAATATTTACAGGGTCAACTAATGAAAAACTGTTTTTT
D: NA
J: TRBJ1-4
V: TRBV21-1
size: NA

CDR3: CASSEGLAGYTWELFF
DNA: TGTGCCAGCAGTGAGGGACTAGCGGGATACACCTGGGAGCTGTTTTTT
D: TRBD2
J: TRBJ2-2
V: TRBV2
size: NA

CDR3: CSVSRETYGYTF
DNA: TGCAGTGTTTCCCGGGAAACCTATGGCTACACCTTC
D: NA
J: TRBJ1-2
V: TRBV29-1
size: NA

CDR3: CASSEGMASYEQYF
DNA: TGCGCCAGCAGTGAAGGAATGGCCTCCTACGAGCAGTACTTC
D: NA
J: TRBJ2-7
V: TRBV10-1
size: NA

CDR3: CASSGGQGYGYTF
DNA: TGTGCCAGTAGTGGAGGACAGGGCTATGGCTACACCTTC
D: TRBD1
J: TRBJ1-2
V: TRBV19
size: NA

CDR3: CASSYPGLADEQFF
DNA: TGTGCCAGCAGTTACCCGGGACTAGCCGATGAGCAGTTCTTC
D: TRBD2
J: TRBJ2-1
V: TRBV6-5
size: once

CDR3: CASSLTFRRSAEAFF
DNA: TGCGCCAGCAGCTTAACGTTTAGGAGGTCTGCTGAAGCTTTCTTT
D: NA
J: TRBJ1-1
V: TRBV5-1
size: NA

CDR3: CAWILQGALGGYTF
DNA: TGTGCCTGGATCTTACAGGGGGCGTTGGGGGGCTACACCTTC
D: TRBD1
J: TRBJ1-2
V: TRBV30
size: NA

CDR3: CASSPKGEDFYEQYF
DNA: TGTGCCAGCAGCCCTAAGGGGGAGGACTTCTACGAGCAGTACTTC
D: NA
J: TRBJ2-7
V: TRBV9
size: NA

CDR3: CASSSRAGVGETQYF
DNA: TGTGCCAGCTCCTCGCGGGCAGGGGTTGGGGAGACCCAGTACTTC
D: NA
J: TRBJ2-5
V: TRBV6-5
size: few

CDR3: CASSLGTSGNTGELFF
DNA: TGTGCCAGCAGTTTAGGGACTAGCGGAAACACCGGGGAGCTGTTTTTT
D: TRBD2
J: TRBJ2-2
V: TRBV27
size: NA

CDR3: CASSQDSGNGETQYF
DNA: TGCGCCAGCAGCCAAGATTCAGGGAACGGGGAGACCCAGTACTTC
D: NA
J: TRBJ2-5
V: TRBV4-3
size: once

CDR3: CASSLGRGVSYEQYF
DNA: TGTGCCAGCAGCTTGGGACGTGGGGTATCCTACGAGCAGTACTTC
D: NA
J: TRBJ2-7
V: TRBV5-4
size: once

CDR3: CAISEEGTDTQYF
DNA: TGTGCCATCAGTGAAGAGGGTACAGATACGCAGTATTTT
D: NA
J: TRBJ2-3
V: TRBV10-3
size: NA

CDR3: CASSQPTLGGNSYEQYF
DNA: TGCGCCAGCAGTCAGCCGACTCTCGGAGGGAATTCCTACGAGCAGTACTTC
D: NA
J: TRBJ2-7
V: TRBV23-1
size: NA

CDR3: CASSPMGSGGGYNEQFF
DNA: TGCGCCAGCAGTCCCATGGGGAGCGGGGGGGGTTACAATGAGCAGTTCTTC
D: TRBD2
J: TRBJ2-1
V: TRBV4-1
size: NA

CDR3: CASSRGLAGPSQYF
DNA: TGTGCCAGCAGCCGGGGACTAGCGGGCCCCTCCCAGTACTTC
D: TRBD2
J: TRBJ2-5
V: TRBV11-2
size: NA